This T cell receptor beta chain was sequenced for a study of long-term antiretroviral therapy in people with HIV. At survey level, the immunoSEQ assay was run in its v3.0 version. A per-sample goal of about 35,000-50,000 T-cell genomes was targeted by sequencing. Assay: immunoSEQ multiplex PCR; the TCRdb copy retains only in-frame clones and omits some. This sample has some 16,000 clones; 70% to 85% occur once, and the top ten carry 20% to 25%. DNA was extracted from approximately 1-10 million thawed cryopreserved PBMC. CDR3 length: 15 residues. The germline gives CDR1 MNHEY, CDR2 SMNVEV (reference sequence). V dropped 7 bases and J dropped 3 bases, with 13 bases sitting between them. A remark on this clone: Its specificity is not known.

Study-wide results and limits: Dominant in the repertoire at all time points were clones expanded before ART. Specimen acquisition occurred between the mid-2000s and the late 2010s, potentially under older ART regimens.

The origin of this receptor is a man aged 35-49 years with HIV. The chain combines TRBV27 with TRBJ2-6; D gene ambiguous. Sequencing used unsorted PBMCs, obtained 2.1 years after starting antiretroviral therapy. The CDR3 nucleotides are TGTGCCAGCACCCTAACCCGAGGTGGGGCCAACGTCCTGACTTTC. Its translation is CASTLTRGGANVLTF.